These 8 T cell receptor beta chains share one sample of origin, sequenced in a study of somatic mutations in cytotoxic T cells in rheumatoid arthritis. The assay was immunoSEQ multiplex PCR, and TCRdb's table has in-frame clones only and misses some. The data hold nearly 20,000 clones, with roughly four fifths observed a single time. Sequencing was performed on CD8+ T cells sorted from blood. These receptors all come from a woman aged 50 to 65 in good health.

The V call is TRBV27, the J call TRBJ2-1, with 11 nucleotides matching TRBD2. The trim removed 4 bases at V and 4 bases at J, leaving 3 bases unmatched. This CDR3 is 15 amino acids long. Germline V gene lookup returns CDR1 MNHEY and CDR2 SMNVEV (reference sequence). CDR3 nucleotides: TGTGCCAGCAGTTGGGCTAGCGGGAGGTACAATGAGCAGTTCTTC. Its translation: CASSWASGRYNEQFF.

The chain employs TRBV29-1 and TRBJ1-1; D is unresolved. The CDR3 is made up of 12 amino acids. CDR1 and CDR2 from the germline V gene are SQVTM and ANQGSEA. Deletions cut 5 bases from V and 4 bases from J, with 11 bases between. CDR3 residues: CSVNPRGTEAFF. CDR3 DNA: TGCAGCGTTAATCCCCGGGGCACTGAAGCTTTCTTT.

This clone occurred a few times. Additional DNA sequences in this sample encode the identical CDR3. This chain links TRBV14 with TRBJ2-3; D gene ambiguous. The CDR3 is 14 amino acids. The germline gives CDR1 SGHDN, CDR2 FVKESK. Trimming took off 3 bases at V and 2 bases at J, with 9 bases between the two ends. The CDR3 here is CASSQGRHTDTQYF. Here the CDR3 DNA reads TGTGCCAGCAGCCAGGGTCGACACACAGATACGCAGTATTTT.

The rearrangement uses TRBV11-2 and TRBJ1-5, with D unresolved. Germline lookup yields CDR1 SGHAT and CDR2 FQNNGV. V shed 2 bases and J shed 0 bases, with 8 bases lying between them. There are 15 residues in the CDR3. The CDR3 sequence: CASSLSSGSNQPQHF. The CDR3 DNA is TGTGCCAGCAGCTTATCAAGCGGTAGCAATCAGCCCCAGCATTTT.

This clone was found a few times. The rearrangement links TRBV4-1 to TRBJ1-5; D perhaps matches TRBD1 (6 bases). Germline CDR1 MGHRA, CDR2 YSYEKL. The CDR3 is 15 residues long. V lost 3 bases to trimming and J lost 5 bases, with 14 bases between them. CDR3 in DNA: TGCGCCAGCAGCCATAAACAGGGAATAGATCAGCCCCAGCATTTT. It translates to CASSHKQGIDQPQHF.

This chain links TRBV2 with TRBJ2-1, with D possibly matching TRBD2 (6 bases). The germline V gene has CDR1 SNHLY and CDR2 FYNNEI. V dropped 2 bases and J dropped 0 bases, with 11 bases sitting between them. This CDR3 is built from 16 residues. The CDR3: CASSEHSGISYNEQFF. Written as DNA, the CDR3 is TGTGCCAGCAGTGAACATAGCGGAATCTCCTACAATGAGCAGTTCTTC.

This clone occurred once. This chain uses TRBV18 with TRBJ2-1; TRBD1 matches at 10 bases. Trimming cost V 0 bases and J 9 bases; bases outside gene matches: 5. The CDR3 totals 15 residues. Germline V gene lookup returns CDR1 KGHSH and CDR2 LQKENI. CDR3 DNA sequence: TGTGCCAGCTCACCACCGGGACAGGGGTTGGGTGAGCAGTTCTTC. As protein: CASSPPGQGLGEQFF.

The chain joins TRBV6-1 to TRBJ2-1, with D perhaps matching TRBD1 (6 bases). Trimming cost V 3 bases and J 4 bases, with 25 bases left between them. The CDR3 runs 19 residues. Germline CDR1 and CDR2: MNHNS and SASEGT. CDR3 amino acids: CASSEGLSQGPLGYNEQFF. CDR3 bases: TGTGCCAGCAGTGAGGGCCTCTCACAGGGCCCCTTGGGGTACAATGAGCAGTTCTTC.